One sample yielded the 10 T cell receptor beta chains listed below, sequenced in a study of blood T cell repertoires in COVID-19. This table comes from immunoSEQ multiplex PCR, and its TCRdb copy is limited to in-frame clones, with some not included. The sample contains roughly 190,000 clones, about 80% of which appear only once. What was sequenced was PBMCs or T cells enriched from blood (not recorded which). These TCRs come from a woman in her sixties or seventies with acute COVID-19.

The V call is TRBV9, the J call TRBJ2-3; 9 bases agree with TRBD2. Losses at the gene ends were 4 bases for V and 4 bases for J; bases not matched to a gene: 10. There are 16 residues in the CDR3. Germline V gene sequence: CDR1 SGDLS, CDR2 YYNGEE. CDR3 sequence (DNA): TGTGCCAGCAGCTCTGGGGTGGCGGGGGGGGCAGATACGCAGTATTTT. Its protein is CASSSGVAGGADTQYF. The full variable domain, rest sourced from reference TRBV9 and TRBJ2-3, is DSGVTQTPKHLITATGQRVTLRCSPRSGDLSVYWYQQSLDQGLQFLIQYYNGEERAKGNILERFSAQQFPDLHSELNLSSLELGDSALYFCASSSGVAGGADTQYFGPGTRLTVL.

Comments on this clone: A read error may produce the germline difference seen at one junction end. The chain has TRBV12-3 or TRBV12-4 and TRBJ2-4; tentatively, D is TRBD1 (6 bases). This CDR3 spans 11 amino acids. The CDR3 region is CASSFAGVQGF. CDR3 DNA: TGTGCCAGCAGTTTCGCAGGGGTCCAGGGCTTC.

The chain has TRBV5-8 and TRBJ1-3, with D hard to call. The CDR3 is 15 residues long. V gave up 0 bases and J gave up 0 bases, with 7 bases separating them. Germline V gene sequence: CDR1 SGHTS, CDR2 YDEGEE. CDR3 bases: TGTGCCAGCAGCTTGGAGGCAGGCTCTGGAAACACCATATATTTT. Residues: CASSLEAGSGNTIYF.

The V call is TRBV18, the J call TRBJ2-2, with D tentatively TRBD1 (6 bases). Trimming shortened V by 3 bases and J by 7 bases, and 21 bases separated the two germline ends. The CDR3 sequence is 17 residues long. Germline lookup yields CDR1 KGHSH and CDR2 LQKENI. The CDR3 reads CASSPRQDPSGIGELFF. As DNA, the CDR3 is TGTGCCAGCTCACCCAGACAGGACCCCTCTGGAATCGGGGAGCTGTTTTTT. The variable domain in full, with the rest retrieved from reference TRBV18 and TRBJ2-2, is NAGVMQNPRHLVRRRGQEARLRCSPMKGHSHVYWYRQLPEEGLKFMVYLQKENIIDESGMPKERFSAEFPKEGPSILRIQQVVRGDSAAYFCASSPRQDPSGIGELFFGEGSRLTVL.

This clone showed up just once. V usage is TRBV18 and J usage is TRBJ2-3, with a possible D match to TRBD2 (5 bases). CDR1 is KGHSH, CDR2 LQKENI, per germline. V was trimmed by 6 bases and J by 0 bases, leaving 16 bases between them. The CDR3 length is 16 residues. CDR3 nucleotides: TGTGCCAGCTCCCCGAGGACTGCCTCTAGCACAGATACGCAGTATTTT. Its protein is CASSPRTASSTDTQYF.

The CDR3 nucleotides read TGTGCCAGCAGCAAAGTGTCCCAGGGGGCGCTTCATCGGAACACTGAAGCTTTCTTT. Its protein is CASSKVSQGALHRNTEAFF. J is TRBJ1-1 and V is TRBV21-1; the table's D call of TRBD1 was not tested on the DNA. TRBV21-1 is assigned pseudogene status. The CDR3 has 19 residues.

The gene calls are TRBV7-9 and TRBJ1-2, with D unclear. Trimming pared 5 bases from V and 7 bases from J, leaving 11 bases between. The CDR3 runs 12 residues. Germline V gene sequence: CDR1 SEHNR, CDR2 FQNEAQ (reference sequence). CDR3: CASSKIGSGYTF. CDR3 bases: TGTGCCAGCAGCAAGATAGGGAGTGGCTACACCTTC.

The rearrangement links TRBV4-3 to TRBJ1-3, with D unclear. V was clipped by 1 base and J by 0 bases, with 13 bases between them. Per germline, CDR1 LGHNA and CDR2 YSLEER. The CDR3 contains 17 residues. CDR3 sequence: CASSQANPYPSGNTIYF. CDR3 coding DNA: TGCGCCAGCAGCCAAGCTAACCCCTATCCCTCTGGAAACACCATATATTTT.

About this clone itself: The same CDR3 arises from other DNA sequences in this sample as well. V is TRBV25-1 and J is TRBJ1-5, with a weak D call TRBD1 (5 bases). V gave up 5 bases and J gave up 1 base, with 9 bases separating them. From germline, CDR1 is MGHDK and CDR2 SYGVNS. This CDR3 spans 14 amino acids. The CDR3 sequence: CASSRGGSNQPQHF. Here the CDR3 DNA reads TGTGCCAGCAGTAGGGGAGGAAGCAATCAGCCCCAGCATTTT.

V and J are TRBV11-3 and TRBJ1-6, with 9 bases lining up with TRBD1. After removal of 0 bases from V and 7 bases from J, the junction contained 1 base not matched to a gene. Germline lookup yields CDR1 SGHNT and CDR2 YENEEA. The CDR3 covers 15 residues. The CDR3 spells CASSLDGQGNSPLHF. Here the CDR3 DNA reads TGTGCCAGCAGCTTAGATGGACAGGGGAATTCACCCCTCCACTTT.